The source of this T cell receptor (beta chain) is a study of blood T cell repertoires in COVID-19. In the study overall: COVID-19 samples from acute and convalescent phases originated in the United States, Italy and Spain. T cells, B-cell-depleted T cells, or PBMCs supplied cDNA or gDNA.

Per the original data handling: Reference gene primer amplification gave estimated nucleated cell counts. Profiling relied on immunoSEQ multiplex PCR, and the TCRdb table lists in-frame clones only, not all of them. V, J and clone size reflect that table, while D and trimming were determined from the DNA. The sample holds 51,000 or so clones; roughly 91% are singletons and the top ten take more than 7%. V dropped 0 bases and J dropped 5; count of bases not matched to a gene: 4. The CDR3 runs 15 residues. Germline V CDR1 and CDR2: WSHSY, SAAADI. The clonotype comes from a man aged 80 or over with active or convalescent COVID-19. The chain couples TRBV10-2 to TRBJ2-3; TRBD1 agrees at 8 bases. Sequencing used peripheral blood. The CDR3 DNA reads as TGCGCCAGCAGTGAGTCGACAGGGGTGGGAGATACGCAGTATTTT. Residues: CASSESTGVGDTQYF.